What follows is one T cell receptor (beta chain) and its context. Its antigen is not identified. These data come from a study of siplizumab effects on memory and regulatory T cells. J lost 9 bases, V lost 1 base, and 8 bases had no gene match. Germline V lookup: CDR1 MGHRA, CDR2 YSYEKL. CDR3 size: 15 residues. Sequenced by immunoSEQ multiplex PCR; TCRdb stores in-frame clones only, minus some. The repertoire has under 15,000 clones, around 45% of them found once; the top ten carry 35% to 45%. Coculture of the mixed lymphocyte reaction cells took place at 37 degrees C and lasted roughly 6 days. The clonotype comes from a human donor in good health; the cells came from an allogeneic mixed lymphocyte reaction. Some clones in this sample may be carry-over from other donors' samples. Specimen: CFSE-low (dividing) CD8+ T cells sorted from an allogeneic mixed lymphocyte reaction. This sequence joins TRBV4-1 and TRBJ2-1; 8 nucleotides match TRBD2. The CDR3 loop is CASSQVVSGEVEQFF. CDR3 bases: TGCGCCAGCAGCCAAGTAGTTAGCGGGGAGGTTGAGCAGTTCTTC.